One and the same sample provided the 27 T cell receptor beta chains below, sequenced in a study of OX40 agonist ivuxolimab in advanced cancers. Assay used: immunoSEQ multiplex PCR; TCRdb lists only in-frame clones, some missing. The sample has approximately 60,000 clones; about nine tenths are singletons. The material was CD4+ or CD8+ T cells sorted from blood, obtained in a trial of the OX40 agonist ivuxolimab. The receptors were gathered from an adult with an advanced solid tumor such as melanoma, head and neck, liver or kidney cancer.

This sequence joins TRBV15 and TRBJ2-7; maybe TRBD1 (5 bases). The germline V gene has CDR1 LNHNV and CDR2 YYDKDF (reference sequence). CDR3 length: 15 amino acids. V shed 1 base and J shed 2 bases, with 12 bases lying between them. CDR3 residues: CATSRGGGATYEQYF. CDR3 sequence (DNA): TGTGCCACCAGCAGAGGGGGCGGAGCGACCTACGAGCAGTACTTC.

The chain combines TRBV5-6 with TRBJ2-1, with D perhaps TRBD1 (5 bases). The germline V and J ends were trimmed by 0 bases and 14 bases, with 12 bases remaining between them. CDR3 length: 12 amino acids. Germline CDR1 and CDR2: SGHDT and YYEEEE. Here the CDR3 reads CASSLGAGMEFF. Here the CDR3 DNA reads TGTGCCAGCAGCTTGGGGGCAGGGATGGAGTTCTTC. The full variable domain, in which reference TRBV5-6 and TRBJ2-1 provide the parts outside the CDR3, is DAGVTQSPTHLIKTRGQQVTLRCSPKSGHDTVSWYQQALGQGPQFIFQYYEEEERQRGNFPDRFSGHQFPNYSSELNVNALLLGDSALYLCASSLGAGMEFFGPGTRLTVL.

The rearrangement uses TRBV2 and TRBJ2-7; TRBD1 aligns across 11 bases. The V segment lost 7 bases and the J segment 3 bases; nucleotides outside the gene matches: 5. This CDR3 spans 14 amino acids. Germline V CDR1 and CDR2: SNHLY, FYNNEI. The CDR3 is CASNRGQGGYEQYF. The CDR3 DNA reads TGTGCCAGCAATAGGGGACAGGGGGGCTACGAGCAGTACTTC. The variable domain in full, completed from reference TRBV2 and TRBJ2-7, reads EPEVTQTPSHQVTQMGQEVILRCVPISNHLYFYWYRQILGQKVEFLVSFYNNEISEKSEIFDDQFSVERPDGSNFTLKIRSTKLEDSAMYFCASNRGQGGYEQYFGPGTRLTVT.

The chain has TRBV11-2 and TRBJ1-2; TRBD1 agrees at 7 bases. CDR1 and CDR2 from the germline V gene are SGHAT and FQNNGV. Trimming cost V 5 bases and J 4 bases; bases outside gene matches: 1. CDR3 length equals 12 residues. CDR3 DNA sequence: TGTGCCAGCAGCAGGGACAGCTATGGCTACACCTTC. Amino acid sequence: CASSRDSYGYTF.

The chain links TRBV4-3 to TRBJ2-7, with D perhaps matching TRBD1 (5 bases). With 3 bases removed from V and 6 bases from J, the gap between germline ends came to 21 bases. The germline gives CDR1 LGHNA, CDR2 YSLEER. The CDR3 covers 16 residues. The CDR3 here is CASSQDTEDVGGEQYF. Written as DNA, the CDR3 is TGCGCCAGCAGCCAGGACACCGAGGACGTCGGCGGCGAGCAGTACTTC.

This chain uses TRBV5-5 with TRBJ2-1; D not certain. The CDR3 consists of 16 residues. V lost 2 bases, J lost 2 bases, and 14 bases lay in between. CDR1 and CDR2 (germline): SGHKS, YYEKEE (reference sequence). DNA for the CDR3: TGTGCCAGCAGCTTAGCTCCGGGTTTTGCCTACAATGAGCAGTTCTTC. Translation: CASSLAPGFAYNEQFF.

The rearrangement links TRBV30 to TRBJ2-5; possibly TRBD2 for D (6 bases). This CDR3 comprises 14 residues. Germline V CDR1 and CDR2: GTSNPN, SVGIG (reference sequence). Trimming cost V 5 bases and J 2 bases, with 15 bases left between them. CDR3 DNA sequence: TGTGCCTGGGGCGGGGCCACGATTCAAGAGACCCAGTACTTC. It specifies CAWGGATIQETQYF.

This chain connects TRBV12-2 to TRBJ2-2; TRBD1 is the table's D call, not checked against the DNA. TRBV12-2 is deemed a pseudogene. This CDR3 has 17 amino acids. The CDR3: CASRPGQGSPNTGELFF. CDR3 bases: TGTGCAAGTCGCCCGGGACAGGGATCACCGAACACCGGGGAGCTGTTTTTT.

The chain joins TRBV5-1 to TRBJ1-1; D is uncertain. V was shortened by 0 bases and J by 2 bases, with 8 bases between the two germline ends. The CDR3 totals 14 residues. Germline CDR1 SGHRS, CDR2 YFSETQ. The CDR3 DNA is TGCGCCAGCAGCTTGGTTCCAGATAACACTGAAGCTTTCTTT. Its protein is CASSLVPDNTEAFF.

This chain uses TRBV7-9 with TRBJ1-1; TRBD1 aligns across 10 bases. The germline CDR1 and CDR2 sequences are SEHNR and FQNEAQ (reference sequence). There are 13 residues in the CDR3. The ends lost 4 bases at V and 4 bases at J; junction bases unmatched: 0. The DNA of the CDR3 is TGTGCCAGCAGCTGGGACAGGGGCACTGAAGCTTTCTTT. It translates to CASSWDRGTEAFF. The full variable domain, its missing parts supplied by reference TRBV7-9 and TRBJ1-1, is DTGVSQNPRHKITKRGQNVTFRCDPISEHNRLYWYRQTLGQGPEFLTYFQNEAQLEKSRLLSDRFSAERPKGSFSTLEIQRTEQGDSAMYLCASSWDRGTEAFFGQGTRLTVV.

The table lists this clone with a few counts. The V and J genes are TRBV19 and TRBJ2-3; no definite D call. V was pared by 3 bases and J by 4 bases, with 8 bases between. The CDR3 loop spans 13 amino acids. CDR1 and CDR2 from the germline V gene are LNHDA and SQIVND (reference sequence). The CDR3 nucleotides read TGTGCCAGTAGTATTGTCGTCCCAGATACGCAGTATTTT. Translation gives CASSIVVPDTQYF.

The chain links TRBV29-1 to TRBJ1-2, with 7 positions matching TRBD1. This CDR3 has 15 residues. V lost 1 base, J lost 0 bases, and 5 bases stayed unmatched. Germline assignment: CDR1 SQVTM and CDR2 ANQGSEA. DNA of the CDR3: TGCAGCGTTGAAGGGGACAGCGTTCCTAACTATGGCTACACCTTC. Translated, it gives CSVEGDSVPNYGYTF.

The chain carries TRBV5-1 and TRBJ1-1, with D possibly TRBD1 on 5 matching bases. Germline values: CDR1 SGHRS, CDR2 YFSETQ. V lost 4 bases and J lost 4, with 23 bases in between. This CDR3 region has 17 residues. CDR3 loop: CASSPRDRPTGSTEAFF. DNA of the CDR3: TGCGCCAGCAGCCCTAGGGACCGACCAACAGGATCCACTGAAGCTTTCTTT.

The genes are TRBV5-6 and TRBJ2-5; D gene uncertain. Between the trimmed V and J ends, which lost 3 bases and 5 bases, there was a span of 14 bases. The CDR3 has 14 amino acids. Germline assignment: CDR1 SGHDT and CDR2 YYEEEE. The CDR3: CASSSIDIEETQYF. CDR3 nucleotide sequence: TGTGCCAGCAGCTCCATCGACATAGAGGAGACCCAGTACTTC.

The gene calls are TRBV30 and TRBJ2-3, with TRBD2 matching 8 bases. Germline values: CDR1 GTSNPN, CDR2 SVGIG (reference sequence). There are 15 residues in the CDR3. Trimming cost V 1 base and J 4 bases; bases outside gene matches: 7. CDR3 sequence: CAWSEGLAEADTQYF. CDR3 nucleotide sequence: TGTGCCTGGAGTGAAGGACTAGCCGAGGCAGATACGCAGTATTTT.

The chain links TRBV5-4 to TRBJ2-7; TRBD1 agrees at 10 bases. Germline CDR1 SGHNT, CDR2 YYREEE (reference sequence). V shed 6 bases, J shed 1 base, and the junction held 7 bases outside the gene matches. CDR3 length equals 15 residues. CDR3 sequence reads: CASTWGQGKSYEQYF. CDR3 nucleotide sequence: TGTGCCAGCACTTGGGGACAGGGGAAGTCCTACGAGCAGTACTTC.

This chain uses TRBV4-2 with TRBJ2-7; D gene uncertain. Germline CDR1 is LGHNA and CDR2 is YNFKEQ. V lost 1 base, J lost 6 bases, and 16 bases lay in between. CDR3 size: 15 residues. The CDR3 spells CASSQGGLGGVEQYF. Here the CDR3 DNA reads TGTGCCAGCAGCCAAGGAGGCCTCGGCGGAGTCGAGCAGTACTTC.

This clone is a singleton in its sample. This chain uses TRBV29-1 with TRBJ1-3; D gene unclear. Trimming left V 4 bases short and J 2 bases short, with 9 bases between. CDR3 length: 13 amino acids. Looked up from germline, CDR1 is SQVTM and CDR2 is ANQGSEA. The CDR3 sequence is CSVVHSAGNTIYF. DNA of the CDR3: TGCAGCGTTGTACACAGCGCTGGAAACACCATATATTTT.

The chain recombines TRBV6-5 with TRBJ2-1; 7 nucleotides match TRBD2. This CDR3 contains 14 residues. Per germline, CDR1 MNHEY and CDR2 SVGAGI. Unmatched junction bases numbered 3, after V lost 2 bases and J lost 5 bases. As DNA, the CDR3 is TGTGCCAGCAGTTACGGGGGGGGTAACAATGAGCAGTTCTTC. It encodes CASSYGGGNNEQFF.

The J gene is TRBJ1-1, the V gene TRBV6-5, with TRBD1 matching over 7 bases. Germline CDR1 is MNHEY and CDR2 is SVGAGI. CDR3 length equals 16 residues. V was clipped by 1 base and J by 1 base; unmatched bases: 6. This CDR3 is CASSYYGAGGNTEAFF. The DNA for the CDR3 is TGTGCCAGCAGTTACTACGGGGCAGGGGGGAACACTGAAGCTTTCTTT.

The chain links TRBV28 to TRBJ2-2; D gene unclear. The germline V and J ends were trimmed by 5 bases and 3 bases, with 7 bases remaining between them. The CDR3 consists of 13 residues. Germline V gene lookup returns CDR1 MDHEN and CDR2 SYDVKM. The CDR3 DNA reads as TGTGCCAGCAGTAGCCAAGACACCGGGGAGCTGTTTTTT. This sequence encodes CASSSQDTGELFF.

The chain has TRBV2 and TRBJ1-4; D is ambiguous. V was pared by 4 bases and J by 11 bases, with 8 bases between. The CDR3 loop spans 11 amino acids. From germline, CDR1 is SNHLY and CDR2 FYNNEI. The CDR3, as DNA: TGTGCCAGCAGTGCTACACCCAAACTGTTTTTT. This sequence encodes CASSATPKLFF. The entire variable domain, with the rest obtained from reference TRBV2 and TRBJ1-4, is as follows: EPEVTQTPSHQVTQMGQEVILRCVPISNHLYFYWYRQILGQKVEFLVSFYNNEISEKSEIFDDQFSVERPDGSNFTLKIRSTKLEDSAMYFCASSATPKLFFGSGTQLSVL.

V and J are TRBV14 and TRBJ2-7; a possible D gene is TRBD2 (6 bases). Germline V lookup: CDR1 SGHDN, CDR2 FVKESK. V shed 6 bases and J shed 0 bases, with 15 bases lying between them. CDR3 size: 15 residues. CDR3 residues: CASSRYQEGSYEQYF. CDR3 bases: TGTGCCAGCAGTCGGTATCAGGAGGGCTCCTACGAGCAGTACTTC.

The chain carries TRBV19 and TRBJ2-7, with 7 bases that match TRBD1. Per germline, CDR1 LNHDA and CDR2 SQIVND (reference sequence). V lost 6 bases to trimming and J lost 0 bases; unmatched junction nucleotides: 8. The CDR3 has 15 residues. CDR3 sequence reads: CASRMRQGPSYEQYF. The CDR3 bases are TGTGCCAGTAGGATGAGACAGGGTCCCTCCTACGAGCAGTACTTC.

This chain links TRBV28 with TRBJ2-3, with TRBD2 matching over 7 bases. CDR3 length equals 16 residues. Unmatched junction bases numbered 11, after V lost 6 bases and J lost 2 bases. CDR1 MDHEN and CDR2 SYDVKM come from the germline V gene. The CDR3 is CASRTHGGGNTDTQYF. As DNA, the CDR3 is TGTGCCAGCAGGACCCATGGGGGGGGAAACACAGATACGCAGTATTTT.

CDR3 sequence reads: CASSIPWANTEAFF. CDR3 DNA: TGTGCCAGTAGTATACCGTGGGCGAACACTGAAGCTTTCTTT. This chain links TRBV19 with TRBJ1-1; D ambiguous. The germline V gene encodes CDR1 LNHDA and CDR2 SQIVND (reference sequence). The CDR3 consists of 14 residues. Between the trimmed V and J ends, which lost 2 bases and 1 base, there was a span of 8 bases.

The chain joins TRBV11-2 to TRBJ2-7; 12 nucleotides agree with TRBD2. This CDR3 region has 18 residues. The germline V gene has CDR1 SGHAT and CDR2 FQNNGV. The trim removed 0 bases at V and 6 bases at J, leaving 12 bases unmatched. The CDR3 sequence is CASSLDLAGGLRTSEQYF. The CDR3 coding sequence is TGTGCCAGCAGCTTAGATCTAGCGGGGGGGCTCCGGACCTCCGAGCAGTACTTC.